The rows below give T cell receptor beta chains drawn from one sample of a study of OX40 agonist ivuxolimab in advanced cancers. This table comes from immunoSEQ multiplex PCR, and its TCRdb copy is limited to in-frame clones, with some not included. The table shows approximately 72,000 clones, with about 86% occurring only once. The sample here was CD4+ or CD8+ T cells sorted from blood, taken in a trial of the OX40 agonist ivuxolimab. Receptors originate from an adult with an advanced solid tumor such as melanoma, head and neck, liver or kidney cancer. Each CDR3 is given with its conserved first and last residue.

v_call: TRBV27; cdr3_length: 14; j_call: TRBJ1-4; cdr3_aa: CASSQGTGYEKLFF
v_call: TRBV6-4; cdr3_length: 15; j_call: TRBJ2-3; cdr3_aa: CASSPQGSSTDTQYF
v_call: TRBV18; cdr3_length: 16; j_call: TRBJ2-3; cdr3_aa: CASSPTVAGGADTQYF
v_call: TRBV7-3; cdr3_length: 13; j_call: TRBJ2-3; cdr3_aa: CASSLSSVDTQYF
v_call: TRBV27; cdr3_length: 13; j_call: TRBJ2-2; cdr3_aa: CASSQQGPGELFF
v_call: TRBV30; cdr3_length: 19; j_call: TRBJ2-7; cdr3_aa: CAWRPRVSSGGVSSYEQYF
v_call: TRBV25-1; cdr3_length: 17; j_call: TRBJ2-6; cdr3_aa: CASSDMLGNSGANVLTF
v_call: TRBV29-1; cdr3_length: 16; j_call: TRBJ2-1; cdr3_aa: CSVKGTSESSYNEQFF
v_call: TRBV6-6; cdr3_length: 15; j_call: TRBJ1-6; cdr3_aa: CASSYSHFHNSPLHF
v_call: TRBV10-3; cdr3_length: 12; j_call: TRBJ2-3; cdr3_aa: CAISDAPDTQYF
v_call: TRBV12-5; cdr3_length: 15; j_call: TRBJ2-2; cdr3_aa: CASGSGTSDTGELFF
v_call: TRBV15; cdr3_length: 15; j_call: TRBJ2-1; cdr3_aa: CATSSSGTTYNEQFF
v_call: TRBV6-6; cdr3_length: 14; j_call: TRBJ1-1; cdr3_aa: CASSYTGRNTEAFF
v_call: TRBV5-4; cdr3_length: 16; j_call: TRBJ1-2; cdr3_aa: CASSLGGQGRYYGYTF
v_call: TRBV11-1; cdr3_length: 18; j_call: TRBJ2-6; cdr3_aa: CASSMGSGQGSGANVLTF
v_call: TRBV5-1; cdr3_length: 13; j_call: TRBJ1-5; cdr3_aa: CASSLFPNQPQHF
v_call: TRBV11-2; cdr3_length: 15; j_call: TRBJ1-4; cdr3_aa: CASSPHRGPNEKLFF
v_call: TRBV5-1; cdr3_length: 15; j_call: TRBJ1-6; cdr3_aa: CASSGPGAYNSPLHF
v_call: TRBV7-9; cdr3_length: 14; j_call: TRBJ1-4; cdr3_aa: CASRLGTANEKLFF
v_call: TRBV4-3; cdr3_length: 19; j_call: TRBJ1-4; cdr3_aa: CASSQDRILGGRMNEKLFF
v_call: TRBV6-1; cdr3_length: 15; j_call: TRBJ1-2; cdr3_aa: CASSAQTGTNYGYTF
v_call: TRBV5-1; cdr3_length: 14; j_call: TRBJ1-4; cdr3_aa: CASSFYTADEKLFF
v_call: TRBV7-6; cdr3_length: 15; j_call: TRBJ2-1; cdr3_aa: CASSLAGGPGDEQFF
v_call: TRBV6-1; cdr3_length: 14; j_call: TRBJ2-2; cdr3_aa: CATKSTGNTGELFF
v_call: TRBV2; cdr3_length: 9; j_call: TRBJ1-6; cdr3_aa: CASSWPLHF
v_call: TRBV7-8; cdr3_length: 16; j_call: TRBJ1-1; cdr3_aa: CASSPGRGDMNTEAFF
v_call: TRBV7-7; cdr3_length: 14; j_call: TRBJ2-3; cdr3_aa: CASSQDRVTDTQYF
v_call: TRBV7-2; cdr3_length: 13; j_call: TRBJ1-1; cdr3_aa: CASSFMVNTEAFF
v_call: TRBV5-8; cdr3_length: 14; j_call: TRBJ2-7; cdr3_aa: CASRPGTVQIEQYF
v_call: TRBV7-3; cdr3_length: 14; j_call: TRBJ2-1; cdr3_aa: CASSLISLAHEQFF
v_call: TRBV28; cdr3_length: 16; j_call: TRBJ1-5; cdr3_aa: CASSFLGQISNQPQHF
v_call: TRBV19; cdr3_length: 18; j_call: TRBJ2-2; cdr3_aa: CASSRGQGALTNTGELFF
v_call: TRBV7-2; cdr3_length: 10; j_call: TRBJ2-5; cdr3_aa: CASSLKTQYF
v_call: TRBV29-1; cdr3_length: 14; j_call: TRBJ2-1; cdr3_aa: CSVEVTSGVNEQFF
v_call: TRBV5-1; cdr3_length: 14; j_call: TRBJ1-2; cdr3_aa: CASSLDSLNYGYTF
v_call: TRBV14; cdr3_length: 12; j_call: TRBJ2-7; cdr3_aa: CASSLSRVEQYF
v_call: TRBV11-2; cdr3_length: 14; j_call: TRBJ1-5; cdr3_aa: CASSLGESGQPQHF
v_call: TRBV7-8; cdr3_length: 13; j_call: TRBJ2-4; cdr3_aa: CASSVGLRNIQYF
v_call: TRBV6-5; cdr3_length: 15; j_call: TRBJ2-1; cdr3_aa: CASSYSTSRGDEQFF
v_call: TRBV28; cdr3_length: 14; j_call: TRBJ2-1; cdr3_aa: CASTTGGSYNEQFF
v_call: TRBV19; cdr3_length: 14; j_call: TRBJ1-2; cdr3_aa: CASTPTGESLGYTF
v_call: TRBV10-3; cdr3_length: 14; j_call: TRBJ1-1; cdr3_aa: CAISGGGTNTEAFF
v_call: TRBV29-1; cdr3_length: 13; j_call: TRBJ1-2; cdr3_aa: CSVDDTGEYGYTF
v_call: TRBV7-9; cdr3_length: 16; j_call: TRBJ2-5; cdr3_aa: CASTGLSDILQETQYF
v_call: TRBV28; cdr3_length: 15; j_call: TRBJ2-7; cdr3_aa: CASRQTSGQPYEQYF
v_call: TRBV18; cdr3_length: 16; j_call: TRBJ2-3; cdr3_aa: CASSPLAGEVTDTQYF
v_call: TRBV7-2; cdr3_length: 14; j_call: TRBJ2-7; cdr3_aa: CASSAYRDTWEQYF
v_call: TRBV30; cdr3_length: 16; j_call: TRBJ2-2; cdr3_aa: CAWSVRFSGRSGELFF